This T cell receptor beta chain stems from a study of shared T cell receptors in the human thymus (dated by TCRdb to about 2021). Regarding the study in general: The study examined how self-reactive, shared T-cell receptor alpha chains are generated in the human thymus.

As for this clone: This receptor's antigen is unknown. No much larger clone is present one base from it, and per-base qualities are unavailable.

The CDR3 runs 14 residues from the cysteine to the phenylalanine. Only the CDR3 part of the read is kept: 42 bases, read in frame from the first base. CDR1 SGHDT and CDR2 YYEEEE are derived from the germline V gene. Relative to germline, V is 4 bases shorter and J is 0 bases shorter, with 9 bases between their ends. The library was generated by the immunoSEQ multiplex PCR assay. Held by TCRdb, this immuneACCESS table contains in-frame sequences only and omits some clones. Under half of the omission traces to an unresolved V gene where checked; the cause of the rest is unknown. The sample records hundreds of thousands of clones, roughly 94% of which are singletons. 0.015% to 0.025% of the sample belongs to the ten largest clones.

Specimen: thymocytes. The V gene is TRBV5-6 and the J gene is TRBJ2-3; the D segment could be TRBD1, given 6 matching bases. This TCR derives from a human donor. The DNA sequence is as follows: TGTGCCAGCAGCCTCAGGGGAAGCACAGATACGCAGTATTTT. Its coded protein is CASSLRGSTDTQYF.